A single sample is the source of the 16 T cell receptor beta chains below, sequenced in a study of neurological immune-mediated disorders. TCRdb passed the 5' RACE reads through MiXCR, listing each CDR3 protein once. The sample consists of about 33,000 distinct CDR3 sequences, less than 1.6% of them appearing once. The sequencing input was PBMCs. These TCRs come from a woman aged 25 to 39 with multiple sclerosis.

This clonotype was observed many times. The gene calls are TRBV6-5 and TRBJ2-5; D is perhaps TRBD1 or TRBD2 (5 bases each). This CDR3 contains 15 residues. V was shortened by 4 bases and J by 4 bases, with 16 bases between the two germline ends. Germline V gene sequence: CDR1 MNHEY, CDR2 SVGAGI. In nucleotides, the CDR3 is TGTGCCAGCAGTTCCGTGGGGACGACCACAGAGACCCAGTACTTC. Amino acids: CASSSVGTTTETQYF.

The chain employs TRBV6-2 or TRBV6-3 and TRBJ2-7, with a possible D match to TRBD1 (6 bases). Trimming pared 9 bases from V and 3 bases from J, leaving 12 bases between. Germline values: CDR1 MNHEY, CDR2 SVGEGT. CDR3 length equals 12 residues. This CDR3 reads CASPGTNYEQYF. CDR3 in DNA: TGTGCCAGTCCCGGGACAAACTACGAGCAGTACTTC.

This clonotype was seen ten or more times. The J gene is TRBJ1-1, the V gene TRBV7-9; TRBD1 might be the D (5 bases). V was cut by 5 bases and J by 5 bases, with 18 bases left in between. This CDR3 is built from 15 residues. Germline assignment: CDR1 SEHNR and CDR2 FQNEAQ (reference sequence). CDR3 nucleotide sequence: TGTGCCAGCAGCCCCCGGGACGCAAGGAAGACTGAAGCTTTCTTT. Translated: CASSPRDARKTEAFF.

This clonotype showed up many times. The chain uses TRBV12-3 or TRBV12-4 and TRBJ2-1; a possible D gene is TRBD1 (5 bases). V lost 3 bases to trimming and J lost 3 bases, with 9 bases between them. This CDR3 is 14 amino acids long. CDR3 nucleotide sequence: TGTGCCAGCAGTTTCAGGGTCCTCTACAATGAGCAGTTCTTC. It yields the protein CASSFRVLYNEQFF.

This clonotype showed up many times. The chain is built from TRBV20-1 and TRBJ2-7; D gene unclear. V was trimmed by 1 base and J by 3 bases, leaving 7 bases between them. This CDR3 is built from 12 residues. Germline-derived CDR1 and CDR2 are DFQATT and SNEGSKA (reference sequence). The CDR3 spells CSARVNSYEQYF. As DNA, the CDR3 is TGCAGTGCTAGAGTGAACAGCTACGAGCAGTACTTC.

The sample holds many counts of this clonotype. V usage is TRBV28 and J usage is TRBJ1-1, with D possibly being TRBD1 (6 bases). V lost 4 bases to trimming and J lost 6 bases, with 9 bases between them. The CDR3 covers 12 residues. Germline CDR1 is MDHEN and CDR2 is SYDVKM. CDR3 region: CASSSGVAEAFF. The CDR3 region has the DNA TGTGCCAGCAGTTCAGGGGTGGCTGAAGCTTTCTTT.

Ten or more counts support this clonotype. Since a much larger clone is just one base distant, this may be a read error. Because it lacks the conserved phenylalanine or tryptophan at the end, this CDR3 is likely a read error. CDR3 nucleotide sequence: TGCGCCAGCAGCTACGACGAAGCCGAGCAGTACTGC. Translation: CASSYDEAEQYC. The genes are TRBV5-1 and TRBJ2-7; D is undetermined. CDR1 and CDR2 (germline): SGHRS, YFSETQ. The CDR3 covers 12 residues. Trimming stripped 3 bases from V and 6 bases from J, with 10 bases between.

This clonotype was counted ten times or more. In DNA form, the CDR3 reads TGCAGTGCTCCGCCCAGGGTAGCCTACAATGAGCAGTTCTTC. Encoded protein: CSAPPRVAYNEQFF. This chain uses TRBV20-1 with TRBJ2-1; the D gene is possibly TRBD1 (5 bases). The CDR3 is 14 residues long. V was shortened by 5 bases and J by 2 bases, with 13 bases between the two germline ends. Germline V gives CDR1 DFQATT, CDR2 SNEGSKA (reference sequence).

Ten or more counts support this clonotype. The chain's CDR3 is CASSKLAGGVTDTQYF. The CDR3 bases are TGTGCCAGCAGCAAACTAGCGGGGGGGGTCACAGATACGCAGTATTTT. The chain couples TRBV7-2 to TRBJ2-3, with 13 bases that match TRBD2. Trimming cost V 5 bases and J 2 bases; bases outside gene matches: 4. Germline loops: CDR1 SGHTA, CDR2 FQGNSA. The CDR3 has 16 residues.

This clonotype was counted only a few times. This sequence joins TRBV11-3 and TRBJ2-2; 9 bases align to TRBD2. Germline CDR1 reads SGHNT; CDR2 reads YENEEA. The CDR3 is 17 amino acids. With 4 bases clipped from V and 1 base from J, the junction kept 7 bases outside the gene matches. The CDR3 sequence is CASSSFSGGMNTGELFF. Written as DNA, the CDR3 is TGTGCCAGCAGCTCCTTCAGCGGGGGGATGAACACCGGGGAGCTGTTTTTT.

This clonotype came up many times. This chain joins TRBV18 and TRBJ1-2; 9 nucleotides agree with TRBD1. CDR1 KGHSH and CDR2 LQKENI come from the germline V gene. J lost 4 bases, V lost 3 bases, and 9 bases had no gene match. This CDR3 contains 16 residues. CDR3: CASSPAPGQGLYGYTF. CDR3 in DNA: TGTGCCAGCTCACCTGCTCCGGGACAGGGCCTCTATGGCTACACCTTC.

This clonotype was detected many times. This chain links TRBV11-2 with TRBJ2-7; possible D gene TRBD1, 5 bases. The ends were cut back, 5 bases at V and 3 bases at J, with 14 bases in the middle. The germline V gene has CDR1 SGHAT and CDR2 FQNNGV. The CDR3 contains 14 residues. The DNA for the CDR3 is TGTGCCAGCAGCCCTTTAGACAGAATCTACGAGCAGTACTTC. This translates into CASSPLDRIYEQYF.

This clonotype was found many times. The chain carries TRBV29-1 and TRBJ1-1; no firm D call. Per the germline V gene, CDR1 is SQVTM and CDR2 is ANQGSEA. The CDR3 runs to 11 residues. V was shortened by 3 bases and J by 1 base, with 3 bases between the two germline ends. The CDR3 DNA follows: TGCAGCGTTGATCGGAACACTGAAGCTTTCTTT. Its translation: CSVDRNTEAFF.

This clonotype was detected many times. The chain couples TRBV6-2 or TRBV6-3 to TRBJ2-4, with D tentatively TRBD1 or TRBD2 (7 bases each). V dropped 8 bases and J dropped 6 bases, with 17 bases sitting between them. CDR3 length: 14 amino acids. In germline, CDR1 is MNHEY, CDR2 SVGEGT. Here the CDR3 DNA reads TGTGCCAGCGACCGGGGGGACAGAGTAAACATTCAGTACTTC. As protein: CASDRGDRVNIQYF.

This clonotype was seen repeatedly, ten times or more. V gene TRBV27 combines with J gene TRBJ2-2; a possible D gene is TRBD1 (6 bases). The CDR3 length is 14 residues. V dropped 2 bases and J dropped 3 bases, with 7 bases sitting between them. Per germline, CDR1 MNHEY and CDR2 SMNVEV (reference sequence). In DNA form, the CDR3 reads TGTGCCAGCAGTTTAGCAGGGGACACCGGGGAGCTGTTTTTT. It codes for CASSLAGDTGELFF.

This clonotype was seen many times. V is TRBV20-1 and J is TRBJ2-7, with 13 bases fitting TRBD2. The germline gives CDR1 DFQATT, CDR2 SNEGSKA (reference sequence). V gave up 8 bases and J gave up 7 bases; unmatched junction bases: 2. This CDR3 spans 11 amino acids. In nucleotides, the CDR3 is TGCAGTTTGGGACTAGCGGGAGAGCAGTACTTC. Protein: CSLGLAGEQYF.